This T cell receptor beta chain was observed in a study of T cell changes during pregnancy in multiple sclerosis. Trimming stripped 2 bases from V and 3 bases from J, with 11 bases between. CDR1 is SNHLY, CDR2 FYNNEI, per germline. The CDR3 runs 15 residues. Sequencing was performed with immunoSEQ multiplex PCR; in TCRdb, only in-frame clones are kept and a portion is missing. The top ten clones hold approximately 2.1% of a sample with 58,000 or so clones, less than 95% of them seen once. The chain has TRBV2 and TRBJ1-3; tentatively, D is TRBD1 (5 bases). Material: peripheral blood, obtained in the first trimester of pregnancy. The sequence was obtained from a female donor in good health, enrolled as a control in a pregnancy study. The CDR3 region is CASSESGVLGNTIYF. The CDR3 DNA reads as TGTGCCAGCAGTGAATCGGGGGTACTTGGAAACACCATATATTTT.